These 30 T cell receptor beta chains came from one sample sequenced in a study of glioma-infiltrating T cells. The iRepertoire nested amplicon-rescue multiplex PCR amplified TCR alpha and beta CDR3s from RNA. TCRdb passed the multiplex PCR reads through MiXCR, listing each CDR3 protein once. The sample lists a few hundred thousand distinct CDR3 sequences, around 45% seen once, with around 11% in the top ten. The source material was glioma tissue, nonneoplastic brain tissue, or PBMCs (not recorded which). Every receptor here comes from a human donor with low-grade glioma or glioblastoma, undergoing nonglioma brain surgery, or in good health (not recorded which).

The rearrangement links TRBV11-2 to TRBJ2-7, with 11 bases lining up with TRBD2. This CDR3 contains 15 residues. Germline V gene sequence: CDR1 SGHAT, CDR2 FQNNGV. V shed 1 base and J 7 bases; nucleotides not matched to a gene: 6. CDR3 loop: CASSLVAGGDNEQYF. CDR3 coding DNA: TGTGCCAGCAGCTTAGTAGCGGGAGGGGACAATGAGCAGTACTTC.

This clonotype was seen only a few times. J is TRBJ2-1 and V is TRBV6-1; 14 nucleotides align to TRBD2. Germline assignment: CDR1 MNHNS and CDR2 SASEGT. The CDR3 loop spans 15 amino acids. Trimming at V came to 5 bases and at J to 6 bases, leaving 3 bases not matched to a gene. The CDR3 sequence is CASSRGTSGGNEQFF. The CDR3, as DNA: TGTGCCAGCAGTCGAGGGACTAGCGGGGGCAATGAGCAGTTCTTC.

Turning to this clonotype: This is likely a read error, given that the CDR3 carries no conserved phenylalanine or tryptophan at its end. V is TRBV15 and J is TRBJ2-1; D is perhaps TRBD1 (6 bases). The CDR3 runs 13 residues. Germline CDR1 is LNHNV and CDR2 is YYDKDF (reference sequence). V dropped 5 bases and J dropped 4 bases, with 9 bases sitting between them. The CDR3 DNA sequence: TGTGCCACCAGCGGAGGACAGTACAATGAGCAGTTCTTA. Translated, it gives CATSGGQYNEQFL.

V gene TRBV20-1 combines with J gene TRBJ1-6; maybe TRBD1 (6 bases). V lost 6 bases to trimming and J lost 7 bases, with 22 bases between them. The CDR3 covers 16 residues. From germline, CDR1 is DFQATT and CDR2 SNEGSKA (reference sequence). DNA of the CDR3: TGCAGTGCGCGGACAGCCGTAGGCAGCAGAAATTCACCCCTCCACTTT. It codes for CSARTAVGSRNSPLHF.

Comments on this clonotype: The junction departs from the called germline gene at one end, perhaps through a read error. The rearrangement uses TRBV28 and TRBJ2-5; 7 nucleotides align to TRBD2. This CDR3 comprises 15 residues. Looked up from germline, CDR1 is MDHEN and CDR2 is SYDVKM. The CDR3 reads CTSSLIAAGEETQYF. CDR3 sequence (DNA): TGTACCAGCAGTTTAATTGCTGCGGGAGAAGAGACCCAGTACTTC.

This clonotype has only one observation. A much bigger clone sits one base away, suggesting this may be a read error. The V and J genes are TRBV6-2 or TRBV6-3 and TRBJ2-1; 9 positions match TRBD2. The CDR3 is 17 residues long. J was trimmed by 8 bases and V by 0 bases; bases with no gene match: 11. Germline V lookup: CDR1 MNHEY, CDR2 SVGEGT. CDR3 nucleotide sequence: TGTGCCAGCAGTTACTCGAGGGCTAGCGGGGTGAGATATGAGCAGTTCTTC. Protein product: CASSYSRASGVRYEQFF.

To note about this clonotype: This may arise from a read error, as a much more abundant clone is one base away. The DNA of the CDR3 is TGTGCCAGGGCAATCGGGACCCCACCCTACGAGCAGTACTTC. This gives the protein CARAIGTPPYEQYF. The chain carries TRBV27 and TRBJ2-7; tentatively, D is TRBD1 or TRBD2 (5 bases each). The CDR3 is made up of 14 amino acids. CDR1 is MNHEY, CDR2 SMNVEV, per germline (reference sequence). Trimming cost V 9 bases and J 2 bases, with 17 bases left between them.

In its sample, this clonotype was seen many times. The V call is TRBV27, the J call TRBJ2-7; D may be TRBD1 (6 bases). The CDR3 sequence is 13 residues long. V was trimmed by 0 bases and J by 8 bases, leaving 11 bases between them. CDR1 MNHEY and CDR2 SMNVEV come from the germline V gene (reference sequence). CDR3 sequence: CASSLSQGLKQYF. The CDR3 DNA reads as TGTGCCAGCAGTTTATCTCAGGGGTTGAAGCAGTACTTC.

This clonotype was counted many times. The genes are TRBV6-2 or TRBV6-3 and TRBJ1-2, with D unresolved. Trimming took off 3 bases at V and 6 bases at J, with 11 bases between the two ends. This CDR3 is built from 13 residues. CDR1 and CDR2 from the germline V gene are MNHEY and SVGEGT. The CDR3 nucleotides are TGTGCCAGCAGTTATGGATGGGGAGATGGCTACACCTTC. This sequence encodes CASSYGWGDGYTF.

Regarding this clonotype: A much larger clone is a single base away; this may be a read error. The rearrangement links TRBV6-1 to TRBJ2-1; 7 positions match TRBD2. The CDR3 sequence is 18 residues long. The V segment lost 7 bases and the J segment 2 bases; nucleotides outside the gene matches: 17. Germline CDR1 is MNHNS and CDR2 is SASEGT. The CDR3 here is CASIGLSEGEGPYNEQFF. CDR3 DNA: TGTGCCAGCATTGGACTATCGGAAGGGGAGGGGCCCTACAATGAGCAGTTCTTC.

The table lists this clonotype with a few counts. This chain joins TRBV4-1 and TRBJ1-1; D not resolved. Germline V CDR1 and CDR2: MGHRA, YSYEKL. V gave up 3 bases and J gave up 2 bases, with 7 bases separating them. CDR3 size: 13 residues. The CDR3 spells CASSHTENTEAFF. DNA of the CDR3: TGCGCCAGCAGCCACACAGAAAACACTGAAGCTTTCTTT.

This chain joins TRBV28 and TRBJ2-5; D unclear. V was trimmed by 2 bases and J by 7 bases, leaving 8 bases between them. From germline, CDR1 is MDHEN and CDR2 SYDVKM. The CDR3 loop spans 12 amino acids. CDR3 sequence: CASSLAPGTQYF. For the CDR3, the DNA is TGTGCCAGCAGTTTAGCCCCAGGGACCCAGTACTTC.

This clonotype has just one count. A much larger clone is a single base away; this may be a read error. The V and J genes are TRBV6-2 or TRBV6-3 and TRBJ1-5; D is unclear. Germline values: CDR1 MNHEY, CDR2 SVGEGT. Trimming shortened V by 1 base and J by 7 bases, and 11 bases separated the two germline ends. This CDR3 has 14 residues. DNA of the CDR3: TGTGCCAGCAGTTACTTTCAGCGGGAACAGCCCCAGCATTTT. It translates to CASSYFQREQPQHF.

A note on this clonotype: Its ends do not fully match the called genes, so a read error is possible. The CDR3 DNA reads as TGTGCCAGCCAACAGGGACGGGACAGGTTGCGCTATGACTACACCTTC. Its protein is CASQQGRDRLRYDYTF. The rearrangement uses TRBV10-3 and TRBJ1-2; 8 bases map to TRBD1. The CDR3 is 16 residues long. Germline V gene lookup returns CDR1 ENHRY and CDR2 SYGVKD.

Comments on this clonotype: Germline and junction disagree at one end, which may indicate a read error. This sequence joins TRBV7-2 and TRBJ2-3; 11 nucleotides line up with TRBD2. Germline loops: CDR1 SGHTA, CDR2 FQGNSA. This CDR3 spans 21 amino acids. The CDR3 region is CVSSFPSGLAERGYSTDTQYF. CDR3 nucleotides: TGTGTCAGCAGCTTCCCCTCGGGACTAGCGGAGAGGGGGTATAGCACAGATACGCAGTATTTT.

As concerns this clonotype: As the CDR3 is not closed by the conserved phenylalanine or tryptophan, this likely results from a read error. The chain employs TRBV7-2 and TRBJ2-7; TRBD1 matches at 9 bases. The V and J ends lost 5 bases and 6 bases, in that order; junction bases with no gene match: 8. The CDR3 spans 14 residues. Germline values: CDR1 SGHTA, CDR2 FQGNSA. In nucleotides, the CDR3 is TGTGCCAGCAGCGTAACCGGGACAGGGCGCGAGCAGTACCTC. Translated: CASSVTGTGREQYL.

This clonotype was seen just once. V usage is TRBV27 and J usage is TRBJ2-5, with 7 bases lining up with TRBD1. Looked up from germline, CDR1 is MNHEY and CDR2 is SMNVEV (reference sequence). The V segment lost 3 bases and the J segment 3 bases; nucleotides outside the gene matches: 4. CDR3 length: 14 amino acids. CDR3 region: CASSFGQEEETQYF. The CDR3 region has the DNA TGTGCCAGCAGTTTCGGACAGGAGGAAGAGACCCAGTACTTC.

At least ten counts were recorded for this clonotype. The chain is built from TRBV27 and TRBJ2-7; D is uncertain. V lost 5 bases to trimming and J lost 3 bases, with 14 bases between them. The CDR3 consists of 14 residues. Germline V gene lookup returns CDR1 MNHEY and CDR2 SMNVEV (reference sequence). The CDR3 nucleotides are TGTGCCAGCAGTCTCGGCACAGCTATCTACGAGCAGTACTTC. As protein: CASSLGTAIYEQYF.

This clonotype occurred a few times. Here the CDR3 reads CANTASGRVEQFF. CDR3 in DNA: TGTGCCAACACGGCTAGCGGCAGGGTTGAGCAGTTCTTC. This rearrangement joins TRBV6-2 or TRBV6-3 to TRBJ2-1; 7 bases agree with TRBD2. The junction had 12 bases not matched to a gene; V was cut back by 10 bases and J by 9 bases. The germline V gene has CDR1 MNHEY and CDR2 SVGEGT. The CDR3 is made up of 13 amino acids.

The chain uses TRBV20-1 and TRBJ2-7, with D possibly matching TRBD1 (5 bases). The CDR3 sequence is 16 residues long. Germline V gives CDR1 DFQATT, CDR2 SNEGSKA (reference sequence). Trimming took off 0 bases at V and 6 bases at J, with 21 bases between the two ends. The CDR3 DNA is TGCAGTGCTAGAGATAGGAGTTGGGGCAGCTCAGGCGAGCAGTACTTC. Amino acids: CSARDRSWGSSGEQYF.

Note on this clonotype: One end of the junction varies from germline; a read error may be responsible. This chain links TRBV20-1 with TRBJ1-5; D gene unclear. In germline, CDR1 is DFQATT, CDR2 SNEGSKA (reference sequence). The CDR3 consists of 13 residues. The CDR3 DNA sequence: TGCAGTGTTAGAGCGCATAGCAATCAGCCCCGGCATTTT. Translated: CSVRAHSNQPRHF.

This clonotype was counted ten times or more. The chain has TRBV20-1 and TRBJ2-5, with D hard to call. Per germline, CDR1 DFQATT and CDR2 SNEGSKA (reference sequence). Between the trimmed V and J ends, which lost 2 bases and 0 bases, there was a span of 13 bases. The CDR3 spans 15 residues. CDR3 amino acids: CSARRRDSYQETQYF. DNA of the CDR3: TGCAGTGCTAGACGGAGAGATTCGTACCAAGAGACCCAGTACTTC.

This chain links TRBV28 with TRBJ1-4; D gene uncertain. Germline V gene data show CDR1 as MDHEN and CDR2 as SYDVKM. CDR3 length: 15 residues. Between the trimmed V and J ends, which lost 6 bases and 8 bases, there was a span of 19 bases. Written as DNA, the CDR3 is TGTGCCAGCAGCCAGGACTCCGATATAATGGAAAAACTGTTTTTT. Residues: CASSQDSDIMEKLFF.

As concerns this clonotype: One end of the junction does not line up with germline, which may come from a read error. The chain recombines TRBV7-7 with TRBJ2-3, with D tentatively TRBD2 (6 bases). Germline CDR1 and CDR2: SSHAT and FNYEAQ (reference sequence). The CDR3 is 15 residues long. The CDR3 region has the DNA TGTGCTAGCAGCTCCGGGACTGTTAGCACAGATACGCAGTATTTT. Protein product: CASSSGTVSTDTQYF.

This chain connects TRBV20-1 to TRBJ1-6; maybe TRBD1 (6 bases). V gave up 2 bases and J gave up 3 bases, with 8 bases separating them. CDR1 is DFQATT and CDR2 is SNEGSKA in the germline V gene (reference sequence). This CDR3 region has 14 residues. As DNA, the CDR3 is TGCAGTGCTAGAACGGGACACTATAATTCACCCCTCCACTTT. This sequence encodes CSARTGHYNSPLHF.

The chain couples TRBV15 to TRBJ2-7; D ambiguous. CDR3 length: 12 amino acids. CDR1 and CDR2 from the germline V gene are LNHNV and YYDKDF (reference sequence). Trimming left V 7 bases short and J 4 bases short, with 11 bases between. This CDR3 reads CATTPWFYEQYF. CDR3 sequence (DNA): TGTGCCACCACCCCGTGGTTTTACGAGCAGTACTTC.

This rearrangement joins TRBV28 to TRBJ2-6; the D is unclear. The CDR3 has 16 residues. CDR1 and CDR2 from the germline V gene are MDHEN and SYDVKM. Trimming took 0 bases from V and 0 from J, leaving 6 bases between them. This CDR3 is CASSLWEISGANVLTF. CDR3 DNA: TGTGCCAGCAGTTTATGGGAGATCTCTGGGGCCAACGTCCTGACTTTC. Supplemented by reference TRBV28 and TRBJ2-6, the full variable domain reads DVKVTQSSRYLVKRTGEKVFLECVQDMDHENMFWYRQDPGLGLRLIYFSYDVKMKEKGDIPEGYSVSREKKERFSLILESASTNQTSMYLCASSLWEISGANVLTFGAGSRLTVL.

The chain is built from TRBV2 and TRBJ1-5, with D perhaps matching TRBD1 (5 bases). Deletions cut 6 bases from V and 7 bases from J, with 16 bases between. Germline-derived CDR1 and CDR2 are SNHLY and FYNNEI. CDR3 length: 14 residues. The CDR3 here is CASRGGGVYQPQHF. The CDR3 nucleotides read TGTGCCAGCAGGGGGGGAGGGGTGTACCAGCCCCAGCATTTT.

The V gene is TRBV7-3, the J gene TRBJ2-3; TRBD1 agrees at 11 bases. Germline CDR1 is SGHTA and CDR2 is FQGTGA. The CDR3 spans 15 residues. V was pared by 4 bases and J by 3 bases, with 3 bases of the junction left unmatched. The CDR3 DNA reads TGTGCCAGCAGCTCGGGACAGGGGGGTACAGATACGCAGTATTTT. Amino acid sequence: CASSSGQGGTDTQYF.

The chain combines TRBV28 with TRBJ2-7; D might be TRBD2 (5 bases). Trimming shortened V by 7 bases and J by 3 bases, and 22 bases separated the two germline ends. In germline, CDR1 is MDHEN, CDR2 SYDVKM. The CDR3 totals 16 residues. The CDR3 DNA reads TGTGCCAGCACCGAATTAGGACGGGGTAGAGGCTACGAGCAGTACTTC. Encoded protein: CASTELGRGRGYEQYF.